The entry below describes one T cell receptor (beta chain). The germline gives CDR1 SGHRS, CDR2 YFSETQ. The CDR3 runs to 15 residues. The V segment lost 0 bases and the J segment 7 bases; nucleotides outside the gene matches: 6. This specimen belongs to a study of blood T cell repertoires in COVID-19. As originally analysed: For nucleated cells, counts were estimated from reference gene primer amplification. The protocol was immunoSEQ multiplex PCR, while the TCRdb copy is restricted to in-frame clones and leaves out a portion. V, J and clone size are those of that table, while D and trimming were read from the DNA. The table records approximately 190,000 clones, 70% to 85% of them present only once.

The rearrangement joins TRBV5-1 to TRBJ1-3; 8 positions match TRBD1. Input material: peripheral blood. This receptor was identified in a human donor with acute or convalescent COVID-19. The donor label of this sample is uncertain. CDR3 sequence: CASSLGQGARNTIYF. CDR3 nucleotides: TGCGCCAGCAGCTTGGGTCAGGGGGCGCGGAACACCATATATTTT.